This entry describes one T cell receptor (beta chain). Its specificity is unknown. This sample is drawn from a study of cytomegalovirus exposure and HLA in healthy donors. Trimming at V came to 2 bases and at J to 2 bases, leaving 3 bases not matched to a gene. Germline V gene lookup returns CDR1 MDHEN and CDR2 SYDVKM. The CDR3 is made up of 16 amino acids. It was with 60 Vbeta and 13 Jbeta primers that the PCR ran. Repertoires were generated with immunoSEQ multiplex PCR, while TCRdb's copy carries only in-frame clones and drops some. The table records 120,000 or so clones, less than 80% of them present only once. Study-level findings and limits: Earlier findings revealed that most TCR beta V segments proved productive either about 90% or about 30% of the time. In vitro assays verified that three CMV-associated chains recognized CMV antigens specifically.

The chain uses TRBV28 and TRBJ2-6, with TRBD2 matching over 7 bases. The TCR sequence derives from a man between 40 and 49 years old in good health and CMV-seropositive. Sequenced sample: PBMCs. CDR3 in amino acids: CASSLAGVTGANVLTF. The CDR3 DNA follows: TGTGCCAGCAGTTTAGCGGGGGTGACTGGGGCCAACGTCCTGACTTTC.